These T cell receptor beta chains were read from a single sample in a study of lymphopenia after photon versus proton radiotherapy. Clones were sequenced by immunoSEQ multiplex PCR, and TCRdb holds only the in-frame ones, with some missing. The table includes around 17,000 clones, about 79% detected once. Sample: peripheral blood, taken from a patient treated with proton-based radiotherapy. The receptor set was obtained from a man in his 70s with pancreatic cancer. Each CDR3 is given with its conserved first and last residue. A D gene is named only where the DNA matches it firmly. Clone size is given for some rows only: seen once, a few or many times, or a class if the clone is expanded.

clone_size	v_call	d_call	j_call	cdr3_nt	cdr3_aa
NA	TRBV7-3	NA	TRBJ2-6	TGTGCCAGCAGCCCATTATCACGCTTACAAAGTCGGGCCAACGTCCTGACTTTC	CASSPLSRLQSRANVLTF
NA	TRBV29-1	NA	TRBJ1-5	TGCAGCGTTGAAGATCCTCCTAATCAGCCCCAGCATTTT	CSVEDPPNQPQHF
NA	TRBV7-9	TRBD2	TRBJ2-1	TGTGCCAGCAGCTCCCTAGTAGCGGGAGGAGATGAGCAGTTCTTC	CASSSLVAGGDEQFF
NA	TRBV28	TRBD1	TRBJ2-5	TGTGCCAGCACCTCTGGGACAGCCGCTAAAGAGACCCAGTACTTC	CASTSGTAAKETQYF
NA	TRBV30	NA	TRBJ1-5	TGTGCCTGGAGTGATGGGACTTCGTTAAATCAGCCCCAGCATTTT	CAWSDGTSLNQPQHF
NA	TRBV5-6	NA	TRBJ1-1	TGTGCCAGCACCCCCAGGAGAAACTCGAACACTGAAGCTTTCTTT	CASTPRRNSNTEAFF
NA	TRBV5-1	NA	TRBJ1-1	TGCGCCAGCACCCTGGGGGGGGCCGCGAACACTGAAGCTTTCTTT	CASTLGGAANTEAFF
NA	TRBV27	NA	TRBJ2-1	TGTGCCAGCAGTTTCGGTGGGGAGCAGTTCTTC	CASSFGGEQFF
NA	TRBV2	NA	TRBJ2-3	TGTGCCAGCATCACGGAGGATCTAGGCGGAAGTACAGATACGCAGTATTTT	CASITEDLGGSTDTQYF
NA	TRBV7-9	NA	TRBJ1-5	TGTGCCAGCAGCTATCCGGGGGCAAGTCAGCCCCAGCATTTT	CASSYPGASQPQHF
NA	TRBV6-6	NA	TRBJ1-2	TGTGCCAGCAAAGAGGGGGAGAACTATGGCTACACCTTC	CASKEGENYGYTF
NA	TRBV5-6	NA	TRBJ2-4	TGTGCCAGCAGCTTCCCAAGGGGGGCCAAAAACATTCAGTACTTC	CASSFPRGAKNIQYF
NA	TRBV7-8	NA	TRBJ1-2	TGTGCCAGCAGTCTTACCGACACCCCGTATGGCTACACCTTC	CASSLTDTPYGYTF
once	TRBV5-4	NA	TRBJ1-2	TGTGCCAGCAGCTTGTGGGGAAGCGATGGCTACACCTTC	CASSLWGSDGYTF
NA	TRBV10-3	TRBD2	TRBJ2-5	TGTGCCATCAGTGATAGCGGGAGGGCCGGGTTGTCAGAGACCCAGTACTTC	CAISDSGRAGLSETQYF
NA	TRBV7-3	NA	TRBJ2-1	TGTGCCAGCAGCCATCTGGGGGCCGGAGGAGAGCAGTTCTTC	CASSHLGAGGEQFF
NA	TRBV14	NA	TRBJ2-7	TGTGCCAGCAGCCAAGGATTCTCCGGGACATGGACCTACGAGCAGTACTTC	CASSQGFSGTWTYEQYF
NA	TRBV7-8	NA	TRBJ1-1	TGTGCCAGCAGCCCTAGTGGGGCGTGGACTGAAGCTTTCTTT	CASSPSGAWTEAFF